This TCR beta chain derives from a study of T cell responses to AZD1222 COVID-19 vaccine. Measured with immunoSEQ multiplex PCR; TCRdb has only the in-frame clones, and not every one. This sample has more than 110,000 clones, with approximately 90% found just once. Only a few counts were recorded for this clone. CDR1 and CDR2 (germline): LNHDA, SQIVND (reference sequence). V was shortened by 7 bases and J by 6 bases, with 15 bases between the two germline ends. This CDR3 spans 13 amino acids. This receptor was taken from an adult in good health. The rearrangement joins TRBV19 to TRBJ1-2; a weak D match, TRBD1 (5 bases). The material sequenced was peripheral blood, taken on day 0 of AZD1222 vaccination. CDR3 nucleotide sequence: TGTGCCAGTACCCTGGGGGGATGGAATGGCTACACCTTC. It translates to CASTLGGWNGYTF.